This section outlines one T cell receptor (beta chain) sequence together with its context. Its antigen is not identified. This specimen comes from a study of cytomegalovirus exposure and HLA in healthy donors. Study-level results: A later examination showed that TCR association rates differed by HLA locus, with DRB1 most and HLA-C fewest. There were some V segments, including TRBV6-2 and TRBV6-3, excluded as indistinguishable.

Germline trimming cut 5 bases from V and 0 bases from J; bases unmatched to any gene: 9. The CDR3 consists of 16 residues. Looked up from germline, CDR1 is MDHEN and CDR2 is SYDVKM. This PCR relied on a set of 60 Vbeta primers and 13 Jbeta primers. Assay: immunoSEQ multiplex PCR; the TCRdb copy retains only in-frame clones and omits some. The repertoire has roughly 160,000 clones, approximately 80% of them found once; the top ten carry 2.2%. This TCR was recovered from a man aged 45-65 years in good health and CMV-seropositive. The chain employs TRBV28 and TRBJ1-1; 7 bases fit TRBD1. The sequenced sample was PBMCs. The CDR3 reads CASSAYPQGMNTEAFF. In DNA form, the CDR3 reads TGTGCCAGCAGTGCCTACCCACAGGGGATGAACACTGAAGCTTTCTTT.